The 26 T cell receptor beta chains below come from one sample, sequenced in a study of blood T cell repertoires in COVID-19. TCRdb keeps only in-frame clones here, not all; method: immunoSEQ multiplex PCR. Altogether roughly 450,000 clones are present, less than 95% being singletons, with the ten largest covering more than 0.55%. The sequenced material came from PBMCs or T cells enriched from blood (not recorded which). The source is a man aged 18 to 30 who had recovered from COVID-19.

The J gene is TRBJ1-1, the V gene TRBV6-5, with D possibly TRBD1 on 6 matching bases. The V end was cut by 7 bases, the J end by 6 bases, with 18 bases between. Germline CDR1 MNHEY, CDR2 SVGAGI. This CDR3 region has 14 residues. For the CDR3, the DNA is TGTGCCAGCATGCGAACAGGGCCCCCTTCTGAAGCTTTCTTT. Residues: CASMRTGPPSEAFF.

The rearrangement joins TRBV6-5 to TRBJ1-1; D is uncertain. Germline V gene data show CDR1 as MNHEY and CDR2 as SVGAGI. The V end lost 7 bases, the J end lost 1 base, and 13 bases lay between the germline ends. The CDR3 length is 14 residues. The CDR3 spells CASISFGGNTEAFF. Written as DNA, the CDR3 is TGTGCCAGCATCTCGTTCGGAGGGAACACTGAAGCTTTCTTT.

The chain employs TRBV7-9 and TRBJ1-3; 10 nucleotides match TRBD1. This CDR3 spans 16 amino acids. Germline loops: CDR1 SEHNR, CDR2 FQNEAQ (reference sequence). The J segment lost 2 bases and the V segment lost 3 bases, leaving 4 bases of the junction unmatched. CDR3 in DNA: TGTGCCAGCAGCTTGGGACAGGGGAGCCCTGGAAACACCATATATTTT. This translates into CASSLGQGSPGNTIYF.

The chain joins TRBV18 to TRBJ1-1; 11 bases agree with TRBD1. This CDR3 has 15 residues. From germline, CDR1 is KGHSH and CDR2 LQKENI. The ends lost 2 bases at V and 4 bases at J; junction bases unmatched: 3. The DNA of the CDR3 is TGTGCCAGCTCACCAGGGACAGGGGGGCCCACTGAAGCTTTCTTT. Protein: CASSPGTGGPTEAFF.

The chain carries TRBV30 and TRBJ1-1, with D unclear. Germline values: CDR1 GTSNPN, CDR2 SVGIG (reference sequence). The CDR3 loop spans 15 amino acids. The V end lost 2 bases, the J end lost 1 base, and 14 bases lay between the germline ends. CDR3 bases: TGTGCCTGGAGTTTTGGCCCTTCGTCGAACACTGAAGCTTTCTTT. This gives the protein CAWSFGPSSNTEAFF.

The table lists this clone with a few counts. This chain connects TRBV13 to TRBJ1-2, with D unresolved. Trimming cost V 5 bases and J 6 bases, with 13 bases left between them. This CDR3 region has 13 residues. Germline V gives CDR1 PRHDT, CDR2 FYEKMQ (reference sequence). CDR3 DNA sequence: TGTGCCAGCAGCCCCCCCGAGGTGGATGGCTACACCTTC. It encodes CASSPPEVDGYTF.

The chain carries TRBV11-2 and TRBJ1-5; 7 bases align to TRBD1. The CDR3 contains 13 residues. Per germline, CDR1 SGHAT and CDR2 FQNNGV. J was trimmed by 6 bases and V by 5 bases; bases with no gene match: 4. For the CDR3, the DNA is TGTGCCAGCAGCATAGGGGGCATTCAGCCCCAGCATTTT. Encoded protein: CASSIGGIQPQHF.

The chain recombines TRBV28 with TRBJ2-5; D unclear. The CDR3 consists of 11 residues. V gave up 6 bases and J gave up 2 bases, with 4 bases separating them. Per germline, CDR1 MDHEN and CDR2 SYDVKM. As DNA, the CDR3 is TGTGCCAGCAGAATACAAGAGACCCAGTACTTC. Translated, it gives CASRIQETQYF. Using reference TRBV28 and TRBJ2-5 for the parts outside the CDR3, the full variable domain is DVKVTQSSRYLVKRTGEKVFLECVQDMDHENMFWYRQDPGLGLRLIYFSYDVKMKEKGDIPEGYSVSREKKERFSLILESASTNQTSMYLCASRIQETQYFGPGTRLLVL.

The chain joins TRBV10-3 to TRBJ1-5, with D tentatively TRBD1 (6 bases). This CDR3 has 15 amino acids. Germline assignment: CDR1 ENHRY and CDR2 SYGVKD. Trimming shortened V by 4 bases and J by 6 bases, and 16 bases separated the two germline ends. CDR3 region: CAISAHRELTQPQHF. The CDR3 DNA reads as TGTGCCATCAGTGCACACAGGGAGTTGACTCAGCCCCAGCATTTT.

This chain uses TRBV10-3 with TRBJ2-2; 7 nucleotides agree with TRBD1. V was pared by 0 bases and J by 6 bases, with 7 bases of the junction left unmatched. This CDR3 comprises 16 residues. Germline V gene sequence: CDR1 ENHRY, CDR2 SYGVKD. CDR3 coding DNA: TGTGCCATCAGTGAGTCCGTCCCGGGACAGCCCGGGGAGCTGTTTTTT. It is translated as CAISESVPGQPGELFF.

This sequence joins TRBV7-2 and TRBJ2-1; D not certain. Germline lookup yields CDR1 SGHTA and CDR2 FQGNSA. CDR3 length: 15 residues. V was pared by 2 bases and J by 5 bases, with 13 bases between. The CDR3 spells CASSLSEAIHNEQFF. The DNA of the CDR3 is TGTGCCAGCAGCTTATCTGAGGCTATCCACAATGAGCAGTTCTTC.

The J gene is TRBJ1-5, the V gene TRBV7-4; D unresolved. Per the germline V gene, CDR1 is SGHVT and CDR2 is SQSDAQ. This CDR3 comprises 21 residues. Trimming shortened V by 1 base and J by 2 bases, and 27 bases separated the two germline ends. The CDR3 loop reads CASSLEAGIPTKGWGNQPQHF. The CDR3, as DNA: TGTGCCAGCAGCTTAGAAGCAGGAATTCCGACAAAAGGTTGGGGCAATCAGCCCCAGCATTTT.

This clone showed up just once. V is TRBV7-9 and J is TRBJ1-2; D might be TRBD1 (6 bases). There are 14 residues in the CDR3. V was trimmed by 1 base and J by 3 bases, leaving 9 bases between them. CDR1 is SEHNR and CDR2 is FQNEAQ in the germline V gene (reference sequence). The CDR3 loop reads CASSLVNRDYGYTF. The CDR3 DNA is TGTGCCAGCAGCTTAGTAAACAGGGACTATGGCTACACCTTC.

This clone was seen a handful of times. This chain joins TRBV5-1 and TRBJ1-2; D is possibly TRBD1 (5 bases). The CDR3 covers 14 residues. V was cut by 3 bases and J by 8 bases, with 17 bases left in between. Germline V CDR1 and CDR2: SGHRS, YFSETQ. This chain's CDR3 is CASSSGSGGEGYTF. The CDR3 DNA sequence: TGCGCCAGCAGCTCAGGATCGGGGGGAGAGGGCTACACCTTC. Full variable domain (outside the CDR3, taken from reference TRBV5-1 and TRBJ1-2): KAGVTQTPRYLIKTRGQQVTLSCSPISGHRSVSWYQQTPGQGLQFLFEYFSETQRNKGNFPGRFSGRQFSNSRSEMNVSTLELGDSALYLCASSSGSGGEGYTFGSGTRLTVV.

This sequence joins TRBV5-5 and TRBJ1-1, with 12 bases fitting TRBD1. Germline loops: CDR1 SGHKS, CDR2 YYEKEE (reference sequence). CDR3 length: 14 amino acids. V lost 3 bases and J lost 4; bases outside the gene matches: 1. CDR3 DNA: TGTGCCAGCAGCTCGGGACAGGGGGCCACTGAAGCTTTCTTT. This sequence encodes CASSSGQGATEAFF.

Only a few counts were recorded for this clone. The rearrangement links TRBV5-5 to TRBJ1-5; TRBD1 agrees at 7 bases. Germline CDR1 reads SGHKS; CDR2 reads YYEKEE (reference sequence). V gave up 3 bases and J gave up 7 bases; unmatched junction bases: 10. The CDR3 extends over 15 amino acids. The CDR3 DNA reads TGTGCCAGCAGCTCTTATTGGACAGGTGGACAGCCCCAGCATTTT. As protein: CASSSYWTGGQPQHF.

The chain joins TRBV12-3 or TRBV12-4 to TRBJ2-7, with D unresolved. With 0 bases removed from V and 4 bases from J, the gap between germline ends came to 7 bases. This CDR3 region has 13 residues. CDR3 region: CASSLASLYEQYF. CDR3 sequence (DNA): TGTGCCAGCAGTTTAGCGTCCCTATACGAGCAGTACTTC.

The chain joins TRBV2 to TRBJ1-2; D remains ambiguous. CDR1 is SNHLY and CDR2 is FYNNEI in the germline V gene. V shed 4 bases and J shed 8 bases, with 14 bases lying between them. The CDR3 consists of 13 residues. This CDR3 is CASSAERLGGYTF. The CDR3 DNA is TGTGCCAGCAGTGCCGAGCGGTTGGGAGGCTACACCTTC.

V and J are TRBV5-1 and TRBJ2-7, with 11 nucleotides matching TRBD1. CDR1 is SGHRS, CDR2 YFSETQ, per germline. After removal of 0 bases from V and 5 bases from J, the junction contained 4 bases not matched to a gene. This CDR3 has 15 amino acids. CDR3 in amino acids: CASSLADRGLDEQYF. The CDR3 bases are TGCGCCAGCAGCTTGGCGGACAGGGGGCTCGACGAGCAGTACTTC.

The count of this clone is one. The chain links TRBV29-1 to TRBJ2-1, with TRBD2 matching 8 bases. This CDR3 region has 12 residues. CDR1 SQVTM and CDR2 ANQGSEA come from the germline V gene. With 4 bases clipped from V and 6 bases from J, the junction kept 2 bases outside the gene matches. CDR3 loop: CSVGTSFNEQFF. The CDR3 region has the DNA TGCAGCGTTGGGACTAGCTTCAATGAGCAGTTCTTC.

This rearrangement joins TRBV6-1 to TRBJ1-4, with unresolved D. The V and J ends lost 3 bases and 2 bases respectively, with 7 bases between them. Germline CDR1 reads MNHNS; CDR2 reads SASEGT. This CDR3 is 14 amino acids long. CDR3 nucleotide sequence: TGTGCCAGCAGTGAGCCGGGGACTAATGAAAAACTGTTTTTT. This encodes CASSEPGTNEKLFF.

The chain links TRBV11-1 to TRBJ1-1; TRBD1 might be the D (5 bases). Germline V lookup: CDR1 SGHAT, CDR2 FQDESV (reference sequence). V lost 5 bases to trimming and J lost 4 bases, with 17 bases between them. The CDR3 runs 15 residues. CDR3 in DNA: TGTGCCAGCAGCCACAGGTCCGTGGGGGGCACTGAAGCTTTCTTT. It specifies CASSHRSVGGTEAFF.

The chain combines TRBV19 with TRBJ1-4; 10 bases align to TRBD1. This CDR3 has 15 residues. V lost 5 bases, J lost 8 bases, and 8 bases stayed unmatched. Germline values: CDR1 LNHDA, CDR2 SQIVND (reference sequence). For the CDR3, the DNA is TGTGCCAGTAGTCCCCAGACAGGGGGCCAGGAAAAACTGTTTTTT. Translating it yields CASSPQTGGQEKLFF.

The chain links TRBV23-1 to TRBJ2-7, with 7 nucleotides matching TRBD1. TRBV23-1 is marked as an open reading frame, function uncertain. This CDR3 contains 16 residues. With V trimmed by 2 bases and J by 2 bases, 9 bases remained unmatched. Written as DNA, the CDR3 is TGCGCCAGCAGTCAAGGCGACAGGGCGAAAACCTACGAGCAGTACTTC. This encodes CASSQGDRAKTYEQYF.

The J gene is TRBJ1-1, the V gene TRBV3-1 (or the pseudogene TRBV3-2); D remains ambiguous. Looked up from germline, CDR1 is LGHDT and CDR2 is YNNKEL (reference sequence). The V gene lost 0 bases and the J gene lost 0 bases, with 17 bases spanning the gap. The CDR3 consists of 18 residues. CDR3 region: CASSQDRTGKVMNTEAFF. CDR3 bases: TGTGCCAGCAGCCAAGATCGTACCGGGAAGGTTATGAACACTGAAGCTTTCTTT.

The chain links TRBV30 to TRBJ1-5; the D gene is possibly TRBD1 (6 bases). The germline gives CDR1 GTSNPN, CDR2 SVGIG (reference sequence). The CDR3 consists of 14 residues. V was cut by 3 bases and J by 6 bases, with 15 bases left in between. The CDR3 is CAWSGAGEAQPQHF. The DNA of the CDR3 is TGTGCCTGGAGCGGGGCAGGGGAAGCTCAGCCCCAGCATTTT. Full variable domain (missing parts from reference TRBV30 and TRBJ1-5): SQTIHQWPATLVQPVGSPLSLECTVEGTSNPNLYWYRQAAGRGLQLLFYSVGIGQISSEVPQNLSASRPQDRQFILSSKKLLLSDSGFYLCAWSGAGEAQPQHFGDGTRLSIL.